Below, 17 T cell receptor beta chains from the same sample are listed, as sequenced in a study of blood T cell repertoires in COVID-19. The table came from immunoSEQ multiplex PCR; TCRdb's copy has only in-frame clones and leaves some out. The sample carries 400,000 to 450,000 clones, 75% to 90% recorded once. Input material: PBMCs or T cells enriched from blood (not recorded which). The receptors come from a man between 25 and 39 years old who had recovered from COVID-19.

This clone was counted once. The CDR3 DNA is TGCGCCAGCAGCCAAGACTCCCCGGGAGGGGGGGAGACCCAGTACTTC. Residues: CASSQDSPGGGETQYF. V is TRBV4-1 and J is TRBJ2-5; TRBD2 matches 8 bases. V shed 0 bases and J 5 bases; nucleotides not matched to a gene: 8. CDR3 length: 16 amino acids. Germline V lookup: CDR1 MGHRA, CDR2 YSYEKL.

The genes are TRBV7-9 and TRBJ2-5; D is undetermined. This CDR3 contains 11 residues. Germline loops: CDR1 SEHNR, CDR2 FQNEAQ (reference sequence). The V and J ends lost 5 bases and 4 bases respectively, with 5 bases between them. The CDR3 DNA sequence: TGTGCCAGCAGCCCCAGAGAGACCCAGTACTTC. Translating it yields CASSPRETQYF.

The chain employs TRBV13 and TRBJ2-6; 13 nucleotides align to TRBD2. J lost 0 bases, V lost 5 bases, and 4 bases had no gene match. The CDR3 sequence is 18 residues long. CDR1 PRHDT and CDR2 FYEKMQ come from the germline V gene (reference sequence). The DNA for the CDR3 is TGTGCCAGCAGCCGTGGACTAGCGGGGGACTCTGGGGCCAACGTCCTGACTTTC. It codes for CASSRGLAGDSGANVLTF.

The V and J genes are TRBV28 and TRBJ2-4, with TRBD2 matching over 14 bases. This CDR3 has 16 residues. The germline V gene has CDR1 MDHEN and CDR2 SYDVKM. V dropped 5 bases and J dropped 8; count of bases not matched to a gene: 8. The CDR3 protein is CASSGTGTSGRYIQYF. CDR3 nucleotide sequence: TGTGCCAGCAGTGGGACAGGGACTAGCGGGAGATACATTCAGTACTTC.

The CDR3 DNA reads TGCGCCAGCAGCCAAACCGACAGGTACAATCAGCCCCAGCATTTT. Amino acid sequence: CASSQTDRYNQPQHF. This chain joins TRBV4-1 and TRBJ1-5; a possible D gene is TRBD1 (6 bases). V lost 2 bases to trimming and J lost 3 bases, with 11 bases between them. CDR3 length: 15 residues. Germline V gene sequence: CDR1 MGHRA, CDR2 YSYEKL.

This clone was seen a single time. The chain employs TRBV4-2 and TRBJ1-3; D gene ambiguous. The CDR3 extends over 14 amino acids. CDR1 and CDR2 from the germline V gene are LGHNA and YNFKEQ. V lost 4 bases to trimming and J lost 2 bases, with 9 bases between them. The CDR3 nucleotides are TGTGCCAGCAGCCCAGGAGGTACTGGAAACACCATATATTTT. Translation: CASSPGGTGNTIYF.

This clone was seen a handful of times. The V and J genes are TRBV5-4 and TRBJ1-1; possibly TRBD1 for D (6 bases). There are 14 residues in the CDR3. Per germline, CDR1 SGHNT and CDR2 YYREEE (reference sequence). The ends were cut back, 1 base at V and 5 bases at J, with 12 bases in the middle. CDR3 nucleotide sequence: TGTGCCAGCAGCTTGAACAGGGCACGGACTGAAGCTTTCTTT. This gives the protein CASSLNRARTEAFF. Using reference TRBV5-4 and TRBJ1-1 for the parts outside the CDR3, the full variable domain is ETGVTQSPTHLIKTRGQQVTLRCSSQSGHNTVSWYQQALGQGPQFIFQYYREEENGRGNFPPRFSGLQFPNYSSELNVNALELDDSALYLCASSLNRARTEAFFGQGTRLTVV.

The chain has TRBV6-5 and TRBJ2-6; 7 nucleotides match TRBD1. J gave up 4 bases and V 2 bases, and 5 bases lay outside the gene matches. The CDR3 is made up of 16 amino acids. Germline CDR1 MNHEY, CDR2 SVGAGI. For the CDR3, the DNA is TGTGCCAGCAGTTACACAGGGGCGCCAGGGGCCAACGTCCTGACTTTC. Its protein product is CASSYTGAPGANVLTF.

This chain joins TRBV6-5 and TRBJ1-4; 7 positions match TRBD1. V lost 4 bases, J lost 5 bases, and 4 bases stayed unmatched. Germline values: CDR1 MNHEY, CDR2 SVGAGI. The CDR3 loop spans 14 amino acids. CDR3 protein: CASSWVQGNEKLFF. In nucleotides, the CDR3 is TGTGCCAGCAGTTGGGTACAGGGGAATGAAAAACTGTTTTTT.

This chain links TRBV18 with TRBJ2-2; possible D gene TRBD1, 6 bases. Looked up from germline, CDR1 is KGHSH and CDR2 is LQKENI. Trimming left V 4 bases short and J 6 bases short, with 6 bases between. This CDR3 spans 12 amino acids. This chain's CDR3 is CASSRQAGELFF. The CDR3 nucleotides read TGTGCCAGCTCACGACAGGCCGGGGAGCTGTTTTTT.

V usage is TRBV28 and J usage is TRBJ1-2; tentatively, D is TRBD1 (5 bases). CDR3 size: 16 residues. V was clipped by 7 bases and J by 8 bases, with 26 bases between them. The germline gives CDR1 MDHEN, CDR2 SYDVKM. The CDR3 here is CASTSPGTGLIGGYTF. The DNA for the CDR3 is TGTGCCAGCACCTCCCCCGGGACTGGGCTAATTGGAGGCTACACCTTC.

This chain connects TRBV6-5 to TRBJ1-1; the match to TRBD1 covers 7 bases. The V gene end was trimmed by 1 base and the J gene end by 5 bases; junction bases not matched to a gene: 1. Germline V gene data show CDR1 as MNHEY and CDR2 as SVGAGI. This CDR3 comprises 13 residues. Written as DNA, the CDR3 is TGTGCCAGCAGTTACTACAGGGGAACTGAAGCTTTCTTT. Translating gives CASSYYRGTEAFF.

The J gene is TRBJ2-1, the V gene TRBV18; D may be TRBD2 (6 bases). Germline assignment: CDR1 KGHSH and CDR2 LQKENI. CDR3 length: 15 amino acids. With 3 bases removed from V and 7 bases from J, the gap between germline ends came to 16 bases. This CDR3 reads CASSPGAGSWNEQFF. The CDR3 DNA reads TGTGCCAGCTCACCCGGAGCCGGGAGTTGGAATGAGCAGTTCTTC.

The chain has TRBV5-1 and TRBJ2-1; D is perhaps TRBD2 (5 bases). V gave up 3 bases and J gave up 0 bases, with 10 bases separating them. There are 15 residues in the CDR3. Per the germline V gene, CDR1 is SGHRS and CDR2 is YFSETQ. The CDR3 nucleotides read TGCGCCAGCAGCTGGGTAGCGAGCTCCTACAATGAGCAGTTCTTC. It specifies CASSWVASSYNEQFF.

The chain couples TRBV7-8 to TRBJ2-4; D is possibly TRBD1 (5 bases). The CDR3 loop spans 14 amino acids. V shed 4 bases and J shed 8 bases, with 15 bases lying between them. Germline V gene data show CDR1 as SGHVS and CDR2 as FQNEAQ. DNA for the CDR3: TGTGCCAGCAGCTCGACAGTCAATTCGGACATTCAGTACTTC. It yields the protein CASSSTVNSDIQYF.

This chain links TRBV9 with TRBJ2-1; D call uncertain. This CDR3 has 15 amino acids. The germline V gene has CDR1 SGDLS and CDR2 YYNGEE. Trimming stripped 4 bases from V and 0 bases from J, with 11 bases between. The CDR3 bases are TGTGCCAGCAGCCCTCAGGCGAGCTCCTACAATGAGCAGTTCTTC. Residues: CASSPQASSYNEQFF.

The rearrangement joins TRBV5-5 to TRBJ1-1; 8 nucleotides match TRBD1. V lost 1 base and J lost 4; bases outside the gene matches: 9. CDR1 is SGHKS, CDR2 YYEKEE, per germline (reference sequence). The CDR3 has 16 residues. The CDR3 is CASSLWGRGRLTEAFF. The DNA for the CDR3 is TGTGCCAGCAGCTTGTGGGGCAGGGGGCGACTCACTGAAGCTTTCTTT.